Shown below are 18 T cell receptor beta chains from a single sample sequenced in a study of T-cell reconstitution after alpha-beta-depleted transplantation in children. The TCRbeta library incorporated unique molecular identifiers. MiXCR was run by TCRdb on the PCR reads, yielding one entry per CDR3 protein. The top ten clones hold 11% to 15% of a sample with 600,000 or so distinct CDR3 sequences, roughly 24% of them seen once. Sequenced here: PBMCs, mostly from graft donor cells, sampled 360 days after TCRalphabeta/CD19-depleted stem cell transplant. The origin of the receptors is a boy under three years old who had a stem cell transplant for acute myeloid leukemia, so the T cells may come from the graft donor.

This clonotype was picked up many times. V gene TRBV20-1 combines with J gene TRBJ1-3; perhaps TRBD1 as D (6 bases). The V gene's germline CDR1 is DFQATT and CDR2 SNEGSKA (reference sequence). The CDR3 is 16 residues long. Trimming shortened V by 3 bases and J by 2 bases, and 17 bases separated the two germline ends. The CDR3 spells CSARPITGNPGNTIYF. The CDR3 DNA reads TGCAGTGCTAGGCCCATAACAGGGAACCCTGGAAACACCATATATTTT.

This clonotype showed up just a few times. The rearrangement joins TRBV15 to TRBJ1-1; D is ambiguous. The CDR3 has 15 residues. V lost 0 bases and J lost 0, with 8 bases in between. Germline lookup yields CDR1 LNHNV and CDR2 YYDKDF (reference sequence). The CDR3 spells CATSRDGSVNTEAFF. CDR3 nucleotides: TGTGCCACCAGCAGAGATGGATCGGTGAACACTGAAGCTTTCTTT.

This rearrangement joins TRBV9 to TRBJ2-7; TRBD1 matches 9 bases. The J segment lost 6 bases and the V segment lost 8 bases, leaving 12 bases of the junction unmatched. This CDR3 comprises 14 residues. Per germline, CDR1 SGDLS and CDR2 YYNGEE. The CDR3 spells CASTRDRAPSEQYF. The CDR3 coding sequence is TGTGCCAGTACCCGGGACAGGGCCCCGTCCGAGCAGTACTTC.

In its sample, this clonotype was seen many times. This chain uses TRBV10-3 with TRBJ2-7, with TRBD1 matching 8 bases. The CDR3 covers 14 residues. The trim removed 10 bases at V and 1 base at J, leaving 9 bases unmatched. Germline V lookup: CDR1 ENHRY, CDR2 SYGVKD. CDR3 protein: CATLIRDRSYEQYF. DNA for the CDR3: TGTGCCACCCTGATCCGGGACAGGTCCTACGAGCAGTACTTC.

This clonotype turned up a few times. The V call is TRBV6-5, the J call TRBJ1-2; no definite D call. The CDR3 spans 14 residues. Germline V gives CDR1 MNHEY, CDR2 SVGAGI. Trimming pared 2 bases from V and 0 bases from J, leaving 7 bases between. CDR3 region: CASSYAGPNYGYTF. As DNA, the CDR3 is TGTGCCAGCAGTTACGCAGGTCCTAACTATGGCTACACCTTC.

The V and J genes are TRBV7-9 and TRBJ2-1; TRBD2 matches 8 bases. The CDR3 extends over 15 amino acids. CDR1 and CDR2 from the germline V gene are SEHNR and FQNEAQ (reference sequence). V lost 5 bases to trimming and J lost 4 bases; unmatched junction nucleotides: 7. CDR3 sequence reads: CASSSGLAPYNEQFF. In nucleotides, the CDR3 is TGTGCCAGCAGCAGTGGACTAGCTCCGTACAATGAGCAGTTCTTC.

This clonotype has only a few counts. The chain joins TRBV6-5 to TRBJ2-2, with 9 nucleotides matching TRBD1. Germline assignment: CDR1 MNHEY and CDR2 SVGAGI. Trimming removed 0 bases from V and 4 bases from J; junction bases left unmatched: 9. CDR3 length: 18 residues. DNA of the CDR3: TGTGCCAGCAGTTACTCGACACACAGGGGGCTGAGCACCGGGGAGCTGTTTTTT. Amino acids: CASSYSTHRGLSTGELFF.

The genes are TRBV3-1 and TRBJ2-5, with 11 bases matching TRBD2. There are 15 residues in the CDR3. The germline gives CDR1 LGHDT, CDR2 YNNKEL (reference sequence). V shed 4 bases and J 0 bases; nucleotides not matched to a gene: 1. CDR3 protein: CASSLTSGDQETQYF. The CDR3 DNA reads TGTGCCAGCAGCCTGACTAGCGGGGACCAAGAGACCCAGTACTTC.

This clonotype was found many times. V is TRBV6-4 and J is TRBJ2-1; possibly TRBD2 for D (6 bases). CDR3 length: 16 amino acids. Germline values: CDR1 MRHNA, CDR2 SNTAGT. V was shortened by 0 bases and J by 9 bases, with 18 bases between the two germline ends. The DNA for the CDR3 is TGTGCCAGCAGTGACTCTGCGGGGAACTTTAGGGGTGAGCAGTTCTTC. Translating it yields CASSDSAGNFRGEQFF.

This clonotype was recorded many times. This chain joins TRBV20-1 and TRBJ2-7; TRBD1 matches 9 bases. J gave up 4 bases and V 3 bases, and 13 bases lay outside the gene matches. The CDR3 has 16 residues. The germline gives CDR1 DFQATT, CDR2 SNEGSKA (reference sequence). The CDR3 spells CSASVQGDRVPYEQYF. In DNA form, the CDR3 reads TGCAGTGCTAGTGTTCAGGGGGACAGGGTCCCTTACGAGCAGTACTTC.

This clonotype has a handful of counts. The chain carries TRBV7-9 and TRBJ2-5; 13 bases line up with TRBD2. Unmatched junction bases numbered 9, after V lost 5 bases and J lost 6 bases. CDR1 is SEHNR, CDR2 FQNEAQ, per germline (reference sequence). The CDR3 totals 16 residues. The CDR3 nucleotides are TGTGCCAGCAGCAACCGACTAGCGGGGGGAGTCCAGACCCAGTACTTC. This translates into CASSNRLAGGVQTQYF.

Many counts were recorded for this clonotype. The chain employs TRBV20-1 and TRBJ2-1, with 7 bases lining up with TRBD2. V was pared by 3 bases and J by 1 base, with 6 bases of the junction left unmatched. Per germline, CDR1 DFQATT and CDR2 SNEGSKA (reference sequence). The CDR3 is 15 residues long. The CDR3 DNA sequence: TGCAGTGCTAGTGGCGGGGGATGGTCCTACAATGAGCAGTTCTTC. Residues: CSASGGGWSYNEQFF.

The chain links TRBV6-1 to TRBJ2-5; either TRBD1 or TRBD2 may supply D (6 bases each). The CDR3 length is 15 residues. CDR1 and CDR2 from the germline V gene are MNHNS and SASEGT. V lost 5 bases to trimming and J lost 3 bases, with 16 bases between them. The CDR3 DNA is TGTGCCAGCAGTCGCCCCGCGAGGGGGGAAGAGACCCAGTACTTC. Translation: CASSRPARGEETQYF.

The rearrangement joins TRBV27 to TRBJ2-5; D not resolved. The CDR3 loop spans 14 amino acids. Germline V gives CDR1 MNHEY, CDR2 SMNVEV (reference sequence). V lost 2 bases, J lost 4 bases, and 11 bases lay in between. The CDR3: CASSLRVAGETQYF. In DNA form, the CDR3 reads TGTGCCAGCAGTTTAAGGGTCGCAGGAGAGACCCAGTACTTC.

This clonotype showed up many times. In DNA, the CDR3 is TGTGCCAGCACAACGGGACTGCTCACCGGGGAGCTGTTTTTT. It specifies CASTTGLLTGELFF. The chain links TRBV12-3 or TRBV12-4 to TRBJ2-2; D is possibly TRBD2 (6 bases). V gave up 7 bases and J gave up 4 bases, with 13 bases separating them. The CDR3 runs to 14 residues.

This clonotype has a handful of counts. V and J are TRBV6-2 or TRBV6-3 and TRBJ2-7, with D perhaps given as TRBD1 or TRBD2 (5 bases each). The CDR3 covers 15 residues. V lost 5 bases to trimming and J lost 0 bases, with 14 bases between them. CDR1 is MNHEY, CDR2 SVGEGT, per germline. CDR3 region: CASSAGTASSYEQYF. CDR3 nucleotides: TGTGCCAGCAGTGCCGGGACGGCGAGCTCCTACGAGCAGTACTTC.

There are many counts of this clonotype. V is TRBV11-2 and J is TRBJ2-7; unclear D gene. Germline CDR1 reads SGHAT; CDR2 reads FQNNGV. V lost 5 bases and J lost 3, with 17 bases in between. There are 15 residues in the CDR3. The CDR3 loop reads CASSPIDSFHYEQYV. CDR3 nucleotides: TGTGCCAGCAGCCCGATCGATAGCTTCCACTACGAGCAGTACGTC.

This clonotype was detected only a few times. The chain recombines TRBV28 with TRBJ2-7; tentatively, D is TRBD2 (5 bases). The CDR3 is made up of 12 amino acids. The germline V and J ends were trimmed by 5 bases and 7 bases, with 12 bases remaining between them. Germline loops: CDR1 MDHEN, CDR2 SYDVKM. The CDR3 nucleotides read TGTGCCAGCAGTAACCGGGAAAGGGAGCAGTACGTC. Amino acids: CASSNREREQYV.